Each of the 26 T cell receptor beta chains below was sequenced from the same sample in a study of blood T cell repertoires in COVID-19. Produced via immunoSEQ multiplex PCR; TCRdb's table is partial and in-frame only. The sample consists of 180,000 or so clones, over 80% of them appearing once. Sequenced material: PBMCs or T cells enriched from blood (not recorded which). These receptors were taken from a woman aged 55-69 years who had recovered from COVID-19.

The chain is built from TRBV5-1 and TRBJ2-1; a possible D gene is TRBD1 (6 bases). The germline V and J ends were trimmed by 0 bases and 10 bases, with 17 bases remaining between them. The germline CDR1 and CDR2 sequences are SGHRS and YFSETQ. The CDR3 runs 15 residues. The CDR3 is CASSLGQAFSGEQFF. DNA for the CDR3: TGCGCCAGCAGCTTGGGACAGGCTTTTTCCGGGGAGCAGTTCTTC.

In regard to this clone: This specimen includes other DNA sequences encoding the same CDR3. CDR3 DNA sequence: TGTGCCAGTAGTGCCTGGACAGGGGGAAATCAGCCCCAGCATTTT. It specifies CASSAWTGGNQPQHF. The rearrangement links TRBV19 to TRBJ1-5; 10 positions agree with TRBD1. V lost 5 bases and J lost 4; bases outside the gene matches: 5. The CDR3 sequence is 15 residues long. CDR1 and CDR2 from the germline V gene are LNHDA and SQIVND (reference sequence).

The chain joins TRBV5-1 to TRBJ1-3; 7 bases map to TRBD1. The junction had 8 bases not matched to a gene; V was cut back by 3 bases and J by 2 bases. The CDR3 extends over 16 amino acids. Germline-derived CDR1 and CDR2 are SGHRS and YFSETQ. DNA of the CDR3: TGCGCCAGCAGCTGGGGCGGAGGGGGCACTGGAAACACCATATATTTT. The encoded protein is CASSWGGGGTGNTIYF.

This chain uses TRBV12-3 or TRBV12-4 with TRBJ1-4, with unresolved D. The CDR3 runs to 13 residues. V was clipped by 4 bases and J by 7 bases, with 10 bases between them. Written as DNA, the CDR3 is TGTGCCAGCAGTTCTTCCGGGGTTGAAAAACTGTTTTTT. Amino acids: CASSSSGVEKLFF.

The gene calls are TRBV11-3 and TRBJ2-1; 14 bases are a match to TRBD2. This CDR3 is 16 amino acids long. The V segment lost 5 bases and the J segment 9 bases; nucleotides outside the gene matches: 9. Germline CDR1 is SGHNT and CDR2 is YENEEA. CDR3 DNA sequence: TGTGCCAGCAGCCGTTCCGGGACTAGCGGGAGTACTGAGCAGTTCTTC. The encoded protein is CASSRSGTSGSTEQFF.

This clone was picked up one time. The V gene is TRBV24-1, the J gene TRBJ2-1; D gene uncertain. The CDR3 is 15 amino acids. Trimming took off 4 bases at V and 4 bases at J, with 13 bases between the two ends. Germline CDR1 reads KGHDR; CDR2 reads SFDVKD. The CDR3 loop reads CATSDPVQVYNEQFF. CDR3 DNA: TGTGCCACCAGTGACCCCGTCCAGGTATACAATGAGCAGTTCTTC.

The chain couples TRBV2 to TRBJ1-5, with D perhaps matching TRBD1 (6 bases). V was cut by 6 bases and J by 3 bases, with 15 bases left in between. This CDR3 has 15 residues. In germline, CDR1 is SNHLY, CDR2 FYNNEI. The CDR3 here is CASRRMTGYNQPQHF. The CDR3 DNA reads TGTGCCAGCAGGCGCATGACAGGATACAATCAGCCCCAGCATTTT.

The chain couples TRBV4-1 to TRBJ1-4, with D maybe TRBD1 (5 bases). With 1 base removed from V and 8 bases from J, the gap between germline ends came to 17 bases. Germline-derived CDR1 and CDR2 are MGHRA and YSYEKL. CDR3 length: 16 amino acids. The CDR3 DNA follows: TGCGCCAGCAGCCAAGTGGTGACAGCTCGGCGGGAAAAACTGTTTTTT. It is translated as CASSQVVTARREKLFF.

This chain links TRBV12-3 or TRBV12-4 with TRBJ1-2, with D possibly being TRBD1 (5 bases). The CDR3 spans 13 residues. Trimming shortened V by 7 bases and J by 7 bases, and 16 bases separated the two germline ends. Written as DNA, the CDR3 is TGTGCCAGCACCCTGGCGGGGGTGGGTGGCTACACCTTC. Protein sequence: CASTLAGVGGYTF.

The chain carries TRBV11-3 and TRBJ1-2, with D tentatively TRBD1 (6 bases). The CDR3 spans 15 residues. Germline V gene data show CDR1 as SGHNT and CDR2 as YENEEA. Trimming removed 2 bases at V and 8 bases at J, with 18 bases between. The CDR3 bases are TGTGCCAGCAGCTTAAAGGTGGGACATTGGAGGGGCTACACCTTC. The encoded protein is CASSLKVGHWRGYTF.

The chain couples TRBV5-1 to TRBJ1-6; 8 bases agree with TRBD1. The CDR3 covers 18 residues. V trimming: 4 bases; J trimming: 1 base; junction bases outside the gene matches: 10. Looked up from germline, CDR1 is SGHRS and CDR2 is YFSETQ. The CDR3 DNA follows: TGCGCCAGCAGCCGCGGGTCGACAGGGGAGTCCTATAATTCACCCCTCCACTTT. Amino acid sequence: CASSRGSTGESYNSPLHF. Using reference TRBV5-1 and TRBJ1-6 for the parts outside the CDR3, the full variable domain is KAGVTQTPRYLIKTRGQQVTLSCSPISGHRSVSWYQQTPGQGLQFLFEYFSETQRNKGNFPGRFSGRQFSNSRSEMNVSTLELGDSALYLCASSRGSTGESYNSPLHFGNGTRLTVT.

This clone was counted once. DNA for the CDR3: TGTGCCATCTCTTCCGGGCAGGGTTTCACTGAAGCTTTCTTT. Amino acids: CAISSGQGFTEAFF. The genes are TRBV28 and TRBJ1-1, with D perhaps matching TRBD1 (5 bases). The CDR3 runs to 14 residues. Trimming left V 10 bases short and J 4 bases short, with 19 bases between. The germline CDR1 and CDR2 sequences are MDHEN and SYDVKM.

This clone occurred a few times. The V and J genes are TRBV2 and TRBJ1-3, with TRBD1 as a possible D gene (5 bases). Trimming left V 5 bases short and J 3 bases short, with 17 bases between. This CDR3 has 16 amino acids. CDR1 SNHLY and CDR2 FYNNEI come from the germline V gene. The CDR3 nucleotides are TGTGCCAGCAGTCAGTATCCGGGTCAGGGTGGAAACACCATATATTTT. Its translation is CASSQYPGQGGNTIYF.

V gene TRBV11-2 combines with J gene TRBJ2-5, with D tentatively TRBD1 (6 bases). The CDR3 runs 15 residues. The germline V and J ends were trimmed by 4 bases and 5 bases, with 17 bases remaining between them. Germline V gene data show CDR1 as SGHAT and CDR2 as FQNNGV. The CDR3 DNA reads TGTGCCAGCAGCTCACAGACAGGCGTCGCGGAGACCCAGTACTTC. It codes for CASSSQTGVAETQYF.

This clone appeared once. This chain joins TRBV11-2 and TRBJ2-2; D is undetermined. The CDR3 sequence is 15 residues long. From germline, CDR1 is SGHAT and CDR2 FQNNGV. V lost 5 bases to trimming and J lost 5 bases, with 15 bases between them. CDR3 protein: CASSGQVYWTGELFF. CDR3 coding DNA: TGTGCCAGCAGCGGGCAGGTTTACTGGACCGGGGAGCTGTTTTTT. The variable domain in full, completed from reference TRBV11-2 and TRBJ2-2, reads EAGVAQSPRYKIIEKRQSVAFWCNPISGHATLYWYQQILGQGPKLLIQFQNNGVVDDSQLPKDRFSAERLKGVDSTLKIQPAKLEDSAVYLCASSGQVYWTGELFFGEGSRLTVL.

This chain joins TRBV5-4 and TRBJ2-2; TRBD1 matches at 9 bases. CDR1 is SGHNT and CDR2 is YYREEE in the germline V gene (reference sequence). This CDR3 is built from 15 residues. V trimming: 0 bases; J trimming: 7 bases; junction bases outside the gene matches: 4. The CDR3 DNA reads as TGTGCCAGCAGCTTGGGGGGGACAGGGTTCGGGGAGCTGTTTTTT. This translates into CASSLGGTGFGELFF.

This chain's CDR3 is CSASPGTGAYF. In nucleotides, the CDR3 is TGCAGTGCTAGCCCCGGGACAGGCGCATACTTC. The V and J genes are TRBV20-1 and TRBJ2-7, with 8 bases fitting TRBD1. This CDR3 has 11 residues. Trimming removed 3 bases from V and 13 bases from J; junction bases left unmatched: 8. The V gene's germline CDR1 is DFQATT and CDR2 SNEGSKA (reference sequence).

The chain uses TRBV11-2 and TRBJ1-1, with D possibly being TRBD1 (5 bases). The germline V gene has CDR1 SGHAT and CDR2 FQNNGV. The CDR3 runs to 15 residues. With 1 base removed from V and 4 bases from J, the gap between germline ends came to 13 bases. The CDR3, as DNA: TGTGCCAGCAGCTTAGCGGGCAGGGTATCCACTGAAGCTTTCTTT. Its protein product is CASSLAGRVSTEAFF.

This chain links TRBV19 with TRBJ2-5; the D gene is possibly TRBD1 (6 bases). The V and J ends lost 3 bases and 4 bases respectively, with 12 bases between them. This CDR3 is built from 14 residues. CDR1 and CDR2 from the germline V gene are LNHDA and SQIVND (reference sequence). CDR3 nucleotide sequence: TGTGCCAGTAGTATTTCCCCAGGGGCAGAGACCCAGTACTTC. Translation: CASSISPGAETQYF. The whole variable domain, remainder taken from reference TRBV19 and TRBJ2-5, is DGGITQSPKYLFRKEGQNVTLSCEQNLNHDAMYWYRQDPGQGLRLIYYSQIVNDFQKGDIAEGYSVSREKKESFPLTVTSAQKNPTAFYLCASSISPGAETQYFGPGTRLLVL.

The chain couples TRBV9 to TRBJ2-7, with D possibly matching TRBD1 (5 bases). This CDR3 region has 13 residues. V lost 0 bases, J lost 8 bases, and 12 bases lay in between. Germline V CDR1 and CDR2: SGDLS, YYNGEE. The DNA for the CDR3 is TGTGCCAGCAGCGTAGAACCAGGGCGGAAGCAGTACTTC. As protein: CASSVEPGRKQYF.

The chain recombines TRBV28 with TRBJ2-7; a possible D gene is TRBD2 (6 bases). Germline CDR1 is MDHEN and CDR2 is SYDVKM. The CDR3 spans 14 residues. V was clipped by 2 bases and J by 0 bases, with 8 bases between them. CDR3 in amino acids: CASSLTGASYEQYF. The CDR3 DNA follows: TGTGCCAGCAGTTTAACGGGAGCCTCCTACGAGCAGTACTTC.

The chain employs TRBV5-1 and TRBJ2-5; a weak D match, TRBD2 (6 bases). The CDR3 loop spans 16 amino acids. CDR1 and CDR2 (germline): SGHRS, YFSETQ. The V end lost 4 bases, the J end lost 4 bases, and 20 bases lay between the germline ends. CDR3 loop: CASSPQVGGGGETQYF. The CDR3 DNA sequence: TGCGCCAGCAGCCCGCAGGTCGGGGGAGGTGGAGAGACCCAGTACTTC. The full variable domain, its missing parts supplied by reference TRBV5-1 and TRBJ2-5, is KAGVTQTPRYLIKTRGQQVTLSCSPISGHRSVSWYQQTPGQGLQFLFEYFSETQRNKGNFPGRFSGRQFSNSRSEMNVSTLELGDSALYLCASSPQVGGGGETQYFGPGTRLLVL.

This rearrangement joins TRBV28 to TRBJ2-1, with TRBD2 identical over 9 bases. The germline V gene encodes CDR1 MDHEN and CDR2 SYDVKM. This CDR3 is built from 16 residues. After removal of 3 bases from V and 4 bases from J, the junction contained 7 bases not matched to a gene. CDR3 DNA sequence: TGTGCCAGCAGTTTTACCGGGACTAGCAGTTACAATGAGCAGTTCTTC. It is translated as CASSFTGTSSYNEQFF.

The rearrangement uses TRBV6-1 and TRBJ2-3, with TRBD2 matching over 10 bases. Trimming cost V 1 base and J 2 bases; bases outside gene matches: 3. The CDR3 loop spans 16 amino acids. Germline assignment: CDR1 MNHNS and CDR2 SASEGT. The DNA for the CDR3 is TGTGCCAGCAGTGAAGTACTAGCGGGACTCACAGATACGCAGTATTTT. The encoded protein is CASSEVLAGLTDTQYF.

This chain links TRBV9 with TRBJ2-3; a possible D gene is TRBD2 (5 bases). The ends were cut back, 5 bases at V and 5 bases at J, with 9 bases in the middle. The germline V gene has CDR1 SGDLS and CDR2 YYNGEE. The CDR3 spans 12 residues. CDR3 sequence: CASSREGDTQYF. Written as DNA, the CDR3 is TGTGCCAGCAGTCGCGAGGGAGATACGCAGTATTTT.

The chain links TRBV6-5 to TRBJ1-1; D gene unclear. Between the trimmed V and J ends, which lost 0 bases and 5 bases, there was a span of 16 bases. This CDR3 comprises 16 residues. Germline lookup yields CDR1 MNHEY and CDR2 SVGAGI. In nucleotides, the CDR3 is TGTGCCAGCAGTTACTCGGATCGTAGCCCGAGGACTGAAGCTTTCTTT. This translates into CASSYSDRSPRTEAFF.